This TCR beta chain was captured by sequencing in a study of a mutant IDH1 vaccine in newly diagnosed glioma. Germline loops: CDR1 SGHDT, CDR2 YYEEEE. J gave up 5 bases and V 4 bases, and 8 bases lay outside the gene matches. This CDR3 region has 15 residues. The protocol was immunoSEQ multiplex PCR, while the TCRdb copy is restricted to in-frame clones and leaves out a portion. The table shows some 25,000 clones, with about 77% occurring only once. The study, taken as a whole, reports: No link was apparently found between pseudoprogression and changes in top peripheral T cell clonotypes.

Regarding time point: week 11, during vaccination. Mutant IDH1 20-mer peptide, at 300 ug, made up each vaccine dose, with topical imiquimod. About this clone itself: Its specificity is not known.

This chain uses TRBV5-6 with TRBJ2-2; 7 bases align to TRBD1. This clonotype was obtained from a woman younger than 30 with glioma. The sequenced sample was PBMCs, obtained from a glioma patient whose treatment included an IDH1 peptide vaccine. CDR3 DNA sequence: TGTGCCAGCAGCCGTGACAGGGTCCCTACCGGGGAGCTGTTTTTT. This gives the protein CASSRDRVPTGELFF.